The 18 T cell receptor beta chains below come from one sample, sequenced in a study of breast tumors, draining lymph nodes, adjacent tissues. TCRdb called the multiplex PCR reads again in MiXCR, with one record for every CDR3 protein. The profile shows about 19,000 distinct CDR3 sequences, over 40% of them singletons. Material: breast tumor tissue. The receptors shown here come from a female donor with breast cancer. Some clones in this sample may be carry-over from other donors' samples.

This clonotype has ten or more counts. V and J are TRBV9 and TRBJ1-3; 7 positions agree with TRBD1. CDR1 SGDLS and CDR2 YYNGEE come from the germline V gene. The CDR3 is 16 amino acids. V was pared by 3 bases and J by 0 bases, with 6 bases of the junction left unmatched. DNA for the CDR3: TGTGCCAGCAGCGAAACAGGGGCCGACTCTGGAAACACCATATATTTT. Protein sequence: CASSETGADSGNTIYF.

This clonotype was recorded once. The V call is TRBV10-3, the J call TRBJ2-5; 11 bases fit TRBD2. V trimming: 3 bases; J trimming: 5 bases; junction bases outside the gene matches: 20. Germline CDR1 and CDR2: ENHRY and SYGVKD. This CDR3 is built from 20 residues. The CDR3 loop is CAISDGRGLTSGSSRETQYF. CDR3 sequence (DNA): TGTGCCATCAGTGACGGCAGGGGGCTCACTAGCGGGAGTTCACGGGAGACCCAGTACTTC.

The CDR3 DNA is TGTGCCAGCAGTCCAAGCCGACTAGCGGGAGTGGGGACAGATACGCAGTATTTT. Protein product: CASSPSRLAGVGTDTQYF. This chain connects TRBV7-9 to TRBJ2-3; 12 nucleotides match TRBD2. Germline loops: CDR1 SEHNR, CDR2 FQNEAQ (reference sequence). The trim removed 6 bases at V and 3 bases at J, leaving 13 bases unmatched. The CDR3 extends over 18 amino acids.

For the CDR3, the DNA is TGTGCCAGCAGCTGTCCGGAGGCGAGACTAGATCGCGATGAGCAGTTCTTC. It is translated as CASSCPEARLDRDEQFF. The gene calls are TRBV11-1 and TRBJ2-1; the D gene is possibly TRBD2 (6 bases). Deletions cut 4 bases from V and 8 bases from J, with 24 bases between. The length of the CDR3 is 17 residues. The germline gives CDR1 SGHAT, CDR2 FQDESV (reference sequence).

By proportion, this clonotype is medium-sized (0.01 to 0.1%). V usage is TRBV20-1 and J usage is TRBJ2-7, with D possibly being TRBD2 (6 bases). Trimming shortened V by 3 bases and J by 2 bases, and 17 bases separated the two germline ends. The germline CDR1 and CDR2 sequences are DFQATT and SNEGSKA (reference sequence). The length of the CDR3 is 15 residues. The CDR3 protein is CSASPDGGLPYEQYF. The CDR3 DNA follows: TGCAGTGCTAGTCCCGACGGGGGACTCCCCTACGAGCAGTACTTC.

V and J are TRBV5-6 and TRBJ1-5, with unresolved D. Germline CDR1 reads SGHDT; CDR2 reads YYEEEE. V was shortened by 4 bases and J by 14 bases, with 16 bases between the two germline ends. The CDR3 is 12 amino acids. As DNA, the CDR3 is TGTGCCAGCAGCCCGACATCAGCCTACGAGCATTTT. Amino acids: CASSPTSAYEHF.

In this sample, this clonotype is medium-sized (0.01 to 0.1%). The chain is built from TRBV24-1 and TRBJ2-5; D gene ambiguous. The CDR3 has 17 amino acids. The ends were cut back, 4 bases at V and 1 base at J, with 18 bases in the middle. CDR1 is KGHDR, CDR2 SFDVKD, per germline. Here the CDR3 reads CATSELGGQEAQETQYF. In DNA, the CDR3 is TGTGCCACCAGTGAGCTTGGCGGTCAGGAAGCCCAAGAGACCCAGTACTTC.

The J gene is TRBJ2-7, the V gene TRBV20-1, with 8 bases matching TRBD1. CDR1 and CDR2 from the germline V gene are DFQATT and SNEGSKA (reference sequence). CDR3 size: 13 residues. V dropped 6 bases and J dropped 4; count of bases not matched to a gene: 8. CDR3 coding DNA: TGCAGTGCCCGGGACAGGCTAGAATACGAGCAGTACTTC. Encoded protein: CSARDRLEYEQYF.

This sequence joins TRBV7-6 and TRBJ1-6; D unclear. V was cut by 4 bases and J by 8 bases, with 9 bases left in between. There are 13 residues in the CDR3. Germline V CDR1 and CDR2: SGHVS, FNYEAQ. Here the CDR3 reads CASSSFRDSPLHF. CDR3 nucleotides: TGTGCCAGCAGCTCGTTTCGTGATTCACCCCTCCACTTT.

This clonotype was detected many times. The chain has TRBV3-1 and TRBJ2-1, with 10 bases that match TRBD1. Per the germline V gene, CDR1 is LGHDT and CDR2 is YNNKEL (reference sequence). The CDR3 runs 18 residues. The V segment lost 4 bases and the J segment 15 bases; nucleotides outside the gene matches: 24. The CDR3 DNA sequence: TGTGCCAGCAGCCCGCTCAGAACCGGGACAGGGGCGGCTAGCGCACTGTTCTTC. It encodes CASSPLRTGTGAASALFF.

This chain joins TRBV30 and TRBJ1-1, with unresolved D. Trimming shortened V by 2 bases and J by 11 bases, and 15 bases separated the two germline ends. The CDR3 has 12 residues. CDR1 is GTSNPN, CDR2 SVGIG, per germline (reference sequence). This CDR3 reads CAWSKGPGRAFF. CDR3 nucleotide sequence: TGTGCCTGGAGTAAAGGGCCAGGCCGGGCTTTCTTT.

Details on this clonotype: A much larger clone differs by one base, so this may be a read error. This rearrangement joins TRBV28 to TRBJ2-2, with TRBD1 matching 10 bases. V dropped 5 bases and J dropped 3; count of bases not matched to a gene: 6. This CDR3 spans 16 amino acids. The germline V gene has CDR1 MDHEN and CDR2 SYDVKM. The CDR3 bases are TGTGCCAGCAGTCTGAGGGACAGGGGCGACACCGGGGAGCTGTTTTTT. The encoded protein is CASSLRDRGDTGELFF.

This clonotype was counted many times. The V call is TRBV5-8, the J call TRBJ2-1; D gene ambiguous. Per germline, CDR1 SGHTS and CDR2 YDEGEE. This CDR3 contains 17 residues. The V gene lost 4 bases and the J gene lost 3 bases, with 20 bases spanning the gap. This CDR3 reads CASSRGLSTTVYNEQFF. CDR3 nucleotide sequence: TGTGCCAGCAGCCGCGGTCTCTCCACAACCGTCTACAATGAGCAGTTCTTC. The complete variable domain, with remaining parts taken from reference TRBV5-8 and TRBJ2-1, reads EAGVTQSPTHLIKTRGQQATLRCSPISGHTSVYWYQQALGLGLQFLLWYDEGEERNRGNFPPRFSGRQFPNYSSELNVNALELEDSALYLCASSRGLSTTVYNEQFFGPGTRLTVL.

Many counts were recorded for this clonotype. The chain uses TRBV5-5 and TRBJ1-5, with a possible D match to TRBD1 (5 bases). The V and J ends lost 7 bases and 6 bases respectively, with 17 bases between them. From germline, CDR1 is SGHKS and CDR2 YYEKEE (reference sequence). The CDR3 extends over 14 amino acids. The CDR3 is CASREAEGVQPQHF. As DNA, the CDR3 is TGTGCCAGCCGGGAGGCTGAAGGGGTTCAGCCCCAGCATTTT.

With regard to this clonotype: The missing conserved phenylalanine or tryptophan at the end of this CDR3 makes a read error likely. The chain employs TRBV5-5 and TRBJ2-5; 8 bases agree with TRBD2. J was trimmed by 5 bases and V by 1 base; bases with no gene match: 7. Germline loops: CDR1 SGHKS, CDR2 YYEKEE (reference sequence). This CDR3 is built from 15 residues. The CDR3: CASSLSGTRGETQYS. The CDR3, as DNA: TGTGCCAGCAGCTTGTCGGGGACTAGAGGGGAGACCCAGTACTCC.

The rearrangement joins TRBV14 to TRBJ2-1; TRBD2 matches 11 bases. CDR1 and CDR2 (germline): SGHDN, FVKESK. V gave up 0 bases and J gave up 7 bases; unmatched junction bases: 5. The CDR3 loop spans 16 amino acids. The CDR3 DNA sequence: TGTGCCAGCAGCCAAGATTTAGCGGGAGGGCCTAATGAGCAGTTCTTC. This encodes CASSQDLAGGPNEQFF.

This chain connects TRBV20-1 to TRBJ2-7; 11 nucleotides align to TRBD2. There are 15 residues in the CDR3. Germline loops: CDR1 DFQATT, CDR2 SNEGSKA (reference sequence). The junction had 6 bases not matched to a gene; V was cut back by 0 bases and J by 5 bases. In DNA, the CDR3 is TGCAGTGCTAGAGAGCCTAGCGGGAGGTCCCACGAGCAGTACTTC. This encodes CSAREPSGRSHEQYF.

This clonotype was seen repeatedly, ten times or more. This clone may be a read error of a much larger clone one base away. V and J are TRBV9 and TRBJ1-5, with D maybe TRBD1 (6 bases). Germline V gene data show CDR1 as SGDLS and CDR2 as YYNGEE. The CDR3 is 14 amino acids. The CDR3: CASSARDTDQPQPF. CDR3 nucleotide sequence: TGTGCCAGCAGCGCCCGGGACACAGATCAGCCCCAGCCTTTT.